One and the same sample provided the 18 T cell receptor beta chains below, sequenced in a study of cytomegalovirus exposure and HLA in healthy donors. With 60 Vbeta and 13 Jbeta primers, the PCR was carried out. The table came from immunoSEQ multiplex PCR; TCRdb's copy has only in-frame clones and leaves some out. The data hold hundreds of thousands of clones, with roughly 80% observed a single time. Sample: PBMCs. These receptors were collected from a man aged 25 to 45 in good health and CMV-seronegative.

This chain uses TRBV19 with TRBJ1-4, with D possibly being TRBD1 (5 bases). V gave up 3 bases and J gave up 7 bases, with 15 bases separating them. Germline assignment: CDR1 LNHDA and CDR2 SQIVND (reference sequence). This CDR3 has 15 residues. CDR3 sequence: CASSIGGALGEKLFF. In DNA form, the CDR3 reads TGTGCCAGTAGTATTGGAGGGGCTCTCGGTGAAAAACTGTTTTTT.

The chain couples TRBV6-6 to TRBJ1-5; D might be TRBD1 (5 bases). V lost 7 bases and J 0 bases, leaving 10 bases between the germline ends. The CDR3 is 14 residues long. Germline CDR1 and CDR2: MNHNY and SVGAGI (reference sequence). As DNA, the CDR3 is TGTGCCAGCAATCCCGACAGTAGCAATCAGCCCCAGCATTTT. It yields the protein CASNPDSSNQPQHF.

The gene calls are TRBV18 and TRBJ1-1, with 8 bases that match TRBD1. After removal of 4 bases from V and 6 bases from J, the junction contained 19 bases not matched to a gene. The germline V gene has CDR1 KGHSH and CDR2 LQKENI. The CDR3 is made up of 18 amino acids. This CDR3 reads CASSQIMGTGQSGAEAFF. The DNA of the CDR3 is TGTGCCAGCTCACAAATCATGGGGACAGGACAAAGTGGCGCTGAAGCTTTCTTT.

The V gene is TRBV18, the J gene TRBJ2-2; tentative D call: TRBD2 (6 bases). In germline, CDR1 is KGHSH, CDR2 LQKENI. V lost 5 bases, J lost 4 bases, and 11 bases lay in between. The CDR3 length is 14 residues. This CDR3 reads CASSREVATGELFF. The DNA of the CDR3 is TGTGCCAGCTCAAGGGAGGTAGCCACCGGGGAGCTGTTTTTT.

This clone was found a few times. The chain carries TRBV7-8 and TRBJ2-7; tentatively, D is TRBD2 (5 bases). The CDR3 loop spans 16 amino acids. The V gene's germline CDR1 is SGHVS and CDR2 FQNEAQ. V lost 5 bases to trimming and J lost 0 bases, with 17 bases between them. The CDR3 sequence: CASSPTMAALSYEQYF. DNA for the CDR3: TGTGCCAGCAGCCCGACTATGGCTGCACTCTCCTACGAGCAGTACTTC.

This chain connects TRBV28 to TRBJ1-3; TRBD1 aligns across 7 bases. Per germline, CDR1 MDHEN and CDR2 SYDVKM. After removal of 2 bases from V and 13 bases from J, the junction contained 11 bases not matched to a gene. The CDR3 runs to 14 residues. Here the CDR3 reads CASSLVPDRARIYF. CDR3 DNA: TGTGCCAGCAGTTTAGTCCCCGACAGGGCCCGAATATATTTT.

Here the CDR3 DNA reads TGTGCCAGCAGCCTCCCAGGGGGCCTGGGTTCACCCCTCCACTTT. This encodes CASSLPGGLGSPLHF. This rearrangement joins TRBV27 to TRBJ1-6, with 8 bases identical to TRBD1. The germline CDR1 and CDR2 sequences are MNHEY and SMNVEV (reference sequence). V was pared by 6 bases and J by 9 bases, with 10 bases of the junction left unmatched. The CDR3 extends over 15 amino acids.

The chain joins TRBV7-8 to TRBJ1-2, with 7 nucleotides matching TRBD1. The CDR3 length is 13 residues. The germline gives CDR1 SGHVS, CDR2 FQNEAQ. The V gene end was trimmed by 4 bases and the J gene end by 8 bases; junction bases not matched to a gene: 7. The CDR3: CASSSGQPDGYTF. The DNA for the CDR3 is TGTGCCAGCAGCTCGGGACAGCCGGACGGCTACACCTTC.

This clone was counted between two and nine times. The chain links TRBV7-9 to TRBJ1-5; 9 bases fit TRBD1. CDR1 and CDR2 from the germline V gene are SEHNR and FQNEAQ (reference sequence). V trimming: 3 bases; J trimming: 7 bases; junction bases outside the gene matches: 4. The CDR3 is 14 residues long. Here the CDR3 DNA reads TGTGCCAGCAGCTTGGGGACAGGGAGCCAGCCCCAGCATTTT. It codes for CASSLGTGSQPQHF.

There are a few counts of this clone. V is TRBV5-4 and J is TRBJ2-3; the D gene is possibly TRBD2 (5 bases). Trimming pared 4 bases from V and 5 bases from J, leaving 11 bases between. Germline values: CDR1 SGHNT, CDR2 YYREEE (reference sequence). This CDR3 is built from 13 residues. CDR3 loop: CASSDGLGDTQYF. The CDR3 coding sequence is TGTGCCAGCAGCGACGGACTGGGAGATACGCAGTATTTT.

Details on this clone: The junction shows a germline mismatch at one end, possibly a read error. V gene TRBV4-1 combines with J gene TRBJ2-1, with D tentatively TRBD2 (6 bases). The CDR3 consists of 15 residues. CDR1 and CDR2 from the germline V gene are MGHRA and YSYEKL. The chain's CDR3 is CASSPGTSTYSEQFF. DNA of the CDR3: TGCGCCAGCAGCCCGGGGACTTCAACCTACAGTGAGCAGTTCTTC.

The chain uses TRBV5-5 and TRBJ2-7; 12 bases match TRBD2. Germline trimming cut 3 bases from V and 4 bases from J; bases unmatched to any gene: 5. CDR1 and CDR2 (germline): SGHKS, YYEKEE (reference sequence). There are 15 residues in the CDR3. The chain's CDR3 is CASSSGTSGLYEQYF. CDR3 nucleotide sequence: TGTGCCAGCAGCTCAGGGACTAGCGGGTTGTACGAGCAGTACTTC.

The rearrangement joins TRBV7-6 to TRBJ2-2, with a tentative D call TRBD1 (6 bases). This CDR3 comprises 14 residues. Germline lookup yields CDR1 SGHVS and CDR2 FNYEAQ. The V gene lost 1 base and the J gene lost 3 bases, with 6 bases spanning the gap. CDR3 sequence (DNA): TGTGCCAGCAGCTTAGGGACAGACACCGGGGAGCTGTTTTTT. Its protein is CASSLGTDTGELFF.

The chain has TRBV5-4 and TRBJ1-4, with D possibly TRBD1 on 5 matching bases. Per the germline V gene, CDR1 is SGHNT and CDR2 is YYREEE (reference sequence). The length of the CDR3 is 15 residues. V lost 4 bases, J lost 0 bases, and 10 bases lay in between. The CDR3 DNA is TGTGCCAGCAGCGACAGCACCACAACTAATGAAAAACTGTTTTTT. Translation gives CASSDSTTTNEKLFF.

This clone occurred a few times. The CDR3 end shows no conserved phenylalanine or tryptophan, and so a read error is likely. Because the CDR3's place on the DNA is in doubt, the DNA is left out and the CDR3 is given as listed by TCRdb. The V and J genes are TRBV2 and TRBJ2-3; the DNA was not used to check the table's D call, TRBD2. The CDR3 is made up of 15 amino acids, end residues included. The germline gives CDR1 SNHLY, CDR2 FYNNEI. CDR3: CASSESPLGAGGPAG.

This rearrangement joins TRBV7-8 to TRBJ1-5; maybe TRBD1 (6 bases). The CDR3 length is 16 residues. Looked up from germline, CDR1 is SGHVS and CDR2 is FQNEAQ. Trimming took off 5 bases at V and 6 bases at J, with 20 bases between the two ends. CDR3 sequence reads: CASSRTDTAQGQPQHF. The CDR3 region has the DNA TGTGCCAGCAGCCGGACAGACACCGCGCAGGGTCAGCCCCAGCATTTT.

This chain uses TRBV23-1 with TRBJ2-1; a possible D gene is TRBD1 (5 bases). TRBV23-1 is an ORF, with its function uncertain. Trimming removed 4 bases from V and 8 bases from J, with 18 bases in between. The CDR3 is made up of 15 amino acids. CDR3 region: CASSRVGQGTYEQFF. CDR3 in DNA: TGCGCCAGCAGTCGCGTGGGGCAGGGTACCTATGAGCAGTTCTTC.

The CDR3 DNA follows: TGTGCCAGCACTTCCGGGACTCTCGGTACGCAGTATTTT. Encoded protein: CASTSGTLGTQYF. The V and J genes are TRBV2 and TRBJ2-3; a possible D gene is TRBD2 (6 bases). With 7 bases removed from V and 8 bases from J, the gap between germline ends came to 16 bases. The CDR3 runs 13 residues. Germline V lookup: CDR1 SNHLY, CDR2 FYNNEI.